The entry that follows covers one T cell receptor (beta chain) sequence. The antigen is undetermined. V gave up 6 bases and J gave up 0 bases; unmatched junction bases: 5. This CDR3 spans 15 amino acids. Germline V gene sequence: CDR1 MNHEY, CDR2 SMNVEV (reference sequence). The sample belongs to a study of T cells after yellow fever vaccination. Study information: Some fractions had low cell numbers, and these were prepared with SMART-Seq v4 Ultra Low Input.

TCRdb re-called the 5' RACE reads with MiXCR, one entry per CDR3 protein. This sample carries approximately 600,000 distinct CDR3 sequences, approximately 13% of them seen once, and the ten largest clones take about 15%. Findings and caveats of the study: Reappearance after the booster was observed for most primary-vaccination clones (roughly 96% CD4, over 75% CD8). Abundant clonotypes from the bulk population could get into FACS-sorted repertoires as contaminants.

The genes are TRBV27 and TRBJ1-1; 9 nucleotides match TRBD1. Material: PBMCs, obtained on the day of the yellow fever booster vaccination. The TCR originated in a man between 25 and 39 years old who received the YFV17D yellow fever vaccine. CDR3 nucleotide sequence: TGTGCCAGCAGGTCGGGACAGGGCCTGAACACTGAAGCTTTCTTT. Translation gives CASRSGQGLNTEAFF.